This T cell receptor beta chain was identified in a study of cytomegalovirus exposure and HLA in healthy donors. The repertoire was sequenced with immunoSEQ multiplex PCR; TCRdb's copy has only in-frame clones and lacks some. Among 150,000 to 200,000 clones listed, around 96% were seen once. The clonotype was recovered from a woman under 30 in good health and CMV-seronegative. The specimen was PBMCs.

The CDR3 DNA follows: TGTGCCAGCAGCGCCGCTGATGGGGGCGGGGGGACCCGGGACATTCAGTACTTC. The encoded protein is CASSAADGGGGTRDIQYF. The rearrangement uses TRBV9 and TRBJ2-4; 8 bases are a match to TRBD2. The CDR3 runs to 18 residues. Trimming cost V 3 bases and J 8 bases; bases outside gene matches: 19. The germline V gene has CDR1 SGDLS and CDR2 YYNGEE.